The rows below give T cell receptor beta chains drawn from one sample of a study of cytomegalovirus exposure and HLA in healthy donors. The protocol was immunoSEQ multiplex PCR, while the TCRdb copy is restricted to in-frame clones and leaves out a portion. The sample records roughly 120,000 clones, approximately 70% being singletons. The sequenced material came from PBMCs. The receptors here all came from a woman aged 25 to 39 in good health and CMV-seronegative. CDR3s leave out the opening cysteine and the closing phenylalanine or tryptophan.

v_call: TRBV7-9; j_call: TRBJ2-1; cdr3_aa: ASSPTGDPYNEQF
v_call: TRBV5-1; j_call: TRBJ2-5; cdr3_aa: ASSPGNQETQY
v_call: TRBV13; j_call: TRBJ2-1; cdr3_aa: ASSEGTSGSGEQF
v_call: TRBV6-1; j_call: TRBJ1-2; cdr3_aa: ASSEAACT
v_call: TRBV27; j_call: TRBJ1-1; cdr3_aa: ASSPQTGGVNTEAF
v_call: TRBV15; j_call: TRBJ2-3; cdr3_aa: ATSRGQLGTQY
v_call: TRBV19; j_call: TRBJ1-2; cdr3_aa: ATTGTGKESYGYT
v_call: TRBV9; j_call: TRBJ1-3; cdr3_aa: ASSVSTFSGNTIY
v_call: TRBV5-1; j_call: TRBJ2-5; cdr3_aa: ASSSGKGIAGETQY
v_call: TRBV7-9; j_call: TRBJ2-1; cdr3_aa: ASSFVRGGYNEQF
v_call: TRBV13; j_call: TRBJ2-1; cdr3_aa: ASSRTSGGYNEQF
v_call: TRBV6-5; j_call: TRBJ2-7; cdr3_aa: ASSSTSGGPYEQY
v_call: TRBV30; j_call: TRBJ2-7; cdr3_aa: AWANYYEQY
v_call: TRBV7-2; j_call: TRBJ2-5; cdr3_aa: ASSLVRGHPSQETQY
v_call: TRBV5-1; j_call: TRBJ1-5; cdr3_aa: ASSEGEGPDYSNQPQH
v_call: TRBV6-1; j_call: TRBJ1-5; cdr3_aa: ASSGGGRVRQPQH
v_call: TRBV2; j_call: TRBJ1-1; cdr3_aa: ASGEQGMNTEAF
v_call: TRBV30; j_call: TRBJ1-1; cdr3_aa: AWSVTGFEAF
v_call: TRBV13; j_call: TRBJ1-1; cdr3_aa: ASSQTRGHLNTEAF
v_call: TRBV6-1; j_call: TRBJ1-1; cdr3_aa: ASSEVSGVNTEAF
v_call: TRBV5-4; j_call: TRBJ1-1; cdr3_aa: ASSFDPGTEAF
v_call: TRBV7-9; j_call: TRBJ1-6; cdr3_aa: ASSPTGVGSPLH
v_call: TRBV9; j_call: TRBJ2-5; cdr3_aa: ASSLRGNQETQY
v_call: TRBV10-3; j_call: TRBJ1-2; cdr3_aa: AISGTGYGYT
v_call: TRBV5-8; j_call: TRBJ2-5; cdr3_aa: ASSGGASGIETQY
v_call: TRBV4-3; j_call: TRBJ1-1; cdr3_aa: ASSQGQWNTEAF
v_call: TRBV10-3; j_call: TRBJ2-1; cdr3_aa: AISPSQGYNEQF
v_call: TRBV6-5; j_call: NA; cdr3_aa: ASRPTGSTYEQY
v_call: TRBV6-5; j_call: TRBJ2-7; cdr3_aa: ASSFRTPDYEQY
v_call: TRBV9; j_call: TRBJ2-3; cdr3_aa: ASSVDAPSPTDTQY
v_call: TRBV5-1; j_call: TRBJ1-6; cdr3_aa: ASSQGDYNSPLH
v_call: TRBV5-1; j_call: TRBJ2-7; cdr3_aa: ASSAGTGNPYEQY
v_call: TRBV28; j_call: TRBJ2-7; cdr3_aa: AAGPGTPF
v_call: TRBV6-6; j_call: TRBJ1-1; cdr3_aa: ASSSRGVLRSTEAF
v_call: TRBV6-5; j_call: TRBJ2-1; cdr3_aa: ASSTKTGGSEQF
v_call: TRBV27; j_call: TRBJ1-5; cdr3_aa: ASSSSYYSNQPQH
v_call: TRBV5-1; j_call: TRBJ2-1; cdr3_aa: ASSFGGPFRPSSYNEQF
v_call: TRBV18; j_call: TRBJ2-7; cdr3_aa: ASSTGGRVDEQY
v_call: TRBV6-1; j_call: TRBJ2-3; cdr3_aa: ASSARTGGFTDTQY
v_call: TRBV18; j_call: TRBJ1-5; cdr3_aa: ASSDRGSNQPQH